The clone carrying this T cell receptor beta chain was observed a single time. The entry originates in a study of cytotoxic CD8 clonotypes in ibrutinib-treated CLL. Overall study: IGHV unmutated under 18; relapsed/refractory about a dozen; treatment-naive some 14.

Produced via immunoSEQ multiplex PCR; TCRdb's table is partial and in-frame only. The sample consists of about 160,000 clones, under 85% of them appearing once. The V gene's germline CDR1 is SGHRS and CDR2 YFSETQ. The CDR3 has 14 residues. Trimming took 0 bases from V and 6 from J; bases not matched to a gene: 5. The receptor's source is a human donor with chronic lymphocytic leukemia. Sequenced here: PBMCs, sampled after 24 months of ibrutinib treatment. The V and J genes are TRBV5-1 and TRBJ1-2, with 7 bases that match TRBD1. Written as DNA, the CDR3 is TGCGCCAGCAGCTTGGGGACAGGCGAGGATGGCTACACCTTC. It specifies CASSLGTGEDGYTF. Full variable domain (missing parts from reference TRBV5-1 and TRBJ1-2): KAGVTQTPRYLIKTRGQQVTLSCSPISGHRSVSWYQQTPGQGLQFLFEYFSETQRNKGNFPGRFSGRQFSNSRSEMNVSTLELGDSALYLCASSLGTGEDGYTFGSGTRLTVV.